What follows are 28 T cell receptor beta chains derived from one specimen sequenced in a study of sequential checkpoint blockade in melanoma (dated by TCRdb to the late 2010s). The library relied on the immunoSEQ multiplex PCR assay. TCRdb retrieved this table from immuneACCESS and kept in-frame rearrangements only. Not all clones are present; in checked studies, unresolved V genes account for under half, and no reason is known for the remainder. The sample has almost 20,000 clones on record, 82% of them singletons. Roughly 56% of the sample is in the top ten clones. The label giving this sample's treatment or condition can be read as: randomized to nivolumab then ipilimumab (arm A) or the reverse (arm B). This sample comprised CD8+ T cells sorted from blood (inferred from file names), obtained from a patient given nivolumab and ipilimumab in sequence. These receptors all stem from a human donor with melanoma.

The genes are TRBV27 and TRBJ2-7; 8 bases are a match to TRBD1. This CDR3 is built from 13 residues. Trimming at V came to 8 bases and at J to 3 bases, leaving 6 bases not matched to a gene. Germline loops: CDR1 MNHEY, CDR2 SMNVEV (reference sequence). The CDR3 is CASRRGQDYEQYF. The CDR3 region has the DNA TGTGCCAGCCGACGGGGACAGGACTACGAGCAGTACTTC.

The chain is built from TRBV4-1 and TRBJ2-1; D is possibly TRBD2 (5 bases). CDR3 length equals 14 residues. Germline CDR1 reads MGHRA; CDR2 reads YSYEKL. The ends were cut back, 0 bases at V and 4 bases at J, with 7 bases in the middle. The CDR3 bases are TGCGCCAGCAGCCAAGAGAGGGTATACAATGAGCAGTTCTTC. It yields the protein CASSQERVYNEQFF.

The chain employs TRBV5-8 and TRBJ2-1, with 9 nucleotides matching TRBD2. This CDR3 is built from 17 residues. V was pared by 5 bases and J by 6 bases, with 15 bases of the junction left unmatched. Germline values: CDR1 SGHTS, CDR2 YDEGEE. CDR3 nucleotides: TGTGCCAGCAGGATGGAGGGTCGAATAGCGGGGGTCAATGAGCAGTTCTTC. This sequence encodes CASRMEGRIAGVNEQFF.

This CDR3 is CASREGTGPLSNEQFF. Written as DNA, the CDR3 is TGTGCCAGCAGGGAGGGGACAGGTCCCCTCTCCAATGAGCAGTTCTTC. The chain carries TRBV2 and TRBJ2-1, with TRBD1 identical over 8 bases. Trimming cost V 6 bases and J 6 bases; bases outside gene matches: 13. This CDR3 has 16 residues. In germline, CDR1 is SNHLY, CDR2 FYNNEI.

The chain uses TRBV27 and TRBJ1-2; 7 bases are a match to TRBD1. V trimming: 6 bases; J trimming: 5 bases; junction bases outside the gene matches: 18. The CDR3 loop spans 17 amino acids. Germline CDR1 reads MNHEY; CDR2 reads SMNVEV (reference sequence). CDR3 DNA: TGTGCCAGCAGCTTTGTTTCTAGGGACAGCGGTCGTTATGGCTACACCTTC. Residues: CASSFVSRDSGRYGYTF.

The chain couples TRBV4-1 to TRBJ1-5; D may be TRBD1 (6 bases). The CDR3 runs 16 residues. Germline loops: CDR1 MGHRA, CDR2 YSYEKL. Trimming took off 1 base at V and 5 bases at J, with 15 bases between the two ends. This chain's CDR3 is CASSQAGTRPDQPQHF. For the CDR3, the DNA is TGCGCCAGCAGCCAAGCCGGGACACGACCAGATCAGCCCCAGCATTTT.

Regarding this clone: An end of the junction does not agree with germline; a read error may underlie this. The sample contains more than one DNA sequence encoding this CDR3. This chain connects TRBV28 to TRBJ2-1, with TRBD2 matching over 9 bases. Germline CDR1 and CDR2: MDHEN and SYDVKM. The CDR3 runs to 18 residues. CDR3 nucleotides: TGCGCCAGCAGTTTATTAGGAGTAGCGGGGGCCACTTACAATGAGCAGTTCTTC. It yields the protein CASSLLGVAGATYNEQFF.

The chain carries TRBV9 and TRBJ2-1; D might be TRBD1 (6 bases). The CDR3 contains 15 residues. Trimming shortened V by 3 bases and J by 8 bases, and 18 bases separated the two germline ends. Germline V gives CDR1 SGDLS, CDR2 YYNGEE. The CDR3 region has the DNA TGTGCCAGCAGCGCGCGGACAGTATCCGACGATGAGCAGTTCTTC. This translates into CASSARTVSDDEQFF.

This clone was detected a few times. The chain has TRBV6-1 and TRBJ2-2; D is ambiguous. The CDR3 is 13 residues long. The V gene's germline CDR1 is MNHNS and CDR2 SASEGT. Trimming took 5 bases from V and 5 from J, leaving 9 bases between them. The CDR3 region is CASSPSLTGELFF. Written as DNA, the CDR3 is TGTGCCAGCAGTCCCTCTTTGACCGGGGAGCTGTTTTTT.

This clone was counted between two and nine times. This rearrangement joins TRBV19 to TRBJ1-4, with 7 bases identical to TRBD1. J lost 7 bases, V lost 6 bases, and 14 bases had no gene match. There are 16 residues in the CDR3. Germline V gene data show CDR1 as LNHDA and CDR2 as SQIVND (reference sequence). The CDR3 DNA follows: TGTGCCAGTAGCCAAATCGGTGCAGGGGGAGGTGAAAAACTGTTTTTT. Amino acid sequence: CASSQIGAGGGEKLFF.

The chain links TRBV14 to TRBJ1-1, with 7 nucleotides matching TRBD1. J lost 7 bases, V lost 4 bases, and 6 bases had no gene match. The germline V gene has CDR1 SGHDN and CDR2 FVKESK. This CDR3 contains 13 residues. The CDR3 region is CASSLTGAVEAFF. The CDR3 DNA follows: TGTGCCAGCAGCCTTACAGGGGCGGTTGAAGCTTTCTTT.

As concerns this clone: No conserved phenylalanine or tryptophan is present at the end of the CDR3, so a read error is the likely explanation. This chain joins TRBV30 and TRBJ2-4; the D gene is possibly TRBD1 (5 bases). This CDR3 is built from 14 residues. The V and J ends lost 0 bases and 5 bases respectively, with 11 bases between them. CDR1 and CDR2 from the germline V gene are GTSNPN and SVGIG (reference sequence). The CDR3 spells CAWSVGRAQNIQYL. CDR3 coding DNA: TGTGCCTGGAGTGTAGGCAGGGCCCAAAACATTCAGTACCTC.

This rearrangement joins TRBV4-3 to TRBJ1-2; no clear D gene. Trimming removed 3 bases at V and 3 bases at J, with 11 bases between. CDR1 is LGHNA, CDR2 YSLEER, per germline. CDR3 length: 14 amino acids. The chain's CDR3 is CASSQKLTDYGYTF. The CDR3 DNA follows: TGCGCCAGCAGCCAGAAACTTACTGACTATGGCTACACCTTC.

The chain has TRBV5-6 and TRBJ2-1, with D possibly being TRBD1 (5 bases). Germline V CDR1 and CDR2: SGHDT, YYEEEE. Trimming took 0 bases from V and 2 from J, leaving 9 bases between them. This CDR3 spans 15 amino acids. CDR3: CASSLEAGTYNEQFF. As DNA, the CDR3 is TGTGCCAGCAGCTTGGAGGCAGGGACCTACAATGAGCAGTTCTTC.

The chain has TRBV5-4 and TRBJ1-5; D perhaps matches TRBD1 (5 bases). The CDR3 runs to 14 residues. Trimming left V 3 bases short and J 2 bases short, with 9 bases between. Looked up from germline, CDR1 is SGHNT and CDR2 is YYREEE (reference sequence). CDR3 sequence: CASSYQGGNQPQHF. The CDR3 nucleotides read TGTGCCAGCAGCTATCAAGGGGGCAATCAGCCCCAGCATTTT.

The genes are TRBV14 and TRBJ2-7; D gene unclear. Germline values: CDR1 SGHDN, CDR2 FVKESK. The V end was cut by 2 bases, the J end by 7 bases, with 12 bases between. The CDR3 is made up of 13 amino acids. This CDR3 is CASSQSPRSEQYF. In DNA, the CDR3 is TGTGCCAGCAGCCAATCACCGCGGTCTGAGCAGTACTTC.

V gene TRBV7-9 combines with J gene TRBJ2-1, with 8 bases matching TRBD2. The germline V gene has CDR1 SEHNR and CDR2 FQNEAQ (reference sequence). The CDR3 contains 15 residues. V was pared by 4 bases and J by 9 bases, with 11 bases of the junction left unmatched. CDR3 DNA: TGTGCCAGCAGCTATAGCGCGGGGGGTGCGAGTGAGCAGTTCTTC. The encoded protein is CASSYSAGGASEQFF. The variable domain in full, completed from reference TRBV7-9 and TRBJ2-1, reads DTGVSQNPRHKITKRGQNVTFRCDPISEHNRLYWYRQTLGQGPEFLTYFQNEAQLEKSRLLSDRFSAERPKGSFSTLEIQRTEQGDSAMYLCASSYSAGGASEQFFGPGTRLTVL.

The V and J genes are TRBV6-5 and TRBJ2-7, with a tentative D call TRBD2 (5 bases). The CDR3 totals 14 residues. Trimming took 5 bases from V and 1 from J, leaving 12 bases between them. Germline CDR1 MNHEY, CDR2 SVGAGI. This CDR3 is CASSTRTFSYEQYF. CDR3 DNA: TGTGCCAGCAGTACCCGGACTTTTTCCTACGAGCAGTACTTC.

This clone appeared a single time. CDR3: CASSQGDRGIEETQYF. The CDR3 DNA reads TGTGCCAGCAGCCAGGGGGACAGGGGAATCGAGGAGACCCAGTACTTC. The genes are TRBV7-9 and TRBJ2-5, with 10 bases that match TRBD1. The CDR3 consists of 16 residues. After removal of 5 bases from V and 5 bases from J, the junction contained 11 bases not matched to a gene. In germline, CDR1 is SEHNR, CDR2 FQNEAQ (reference sequence).

The V and J genes are TRBV6-1 and TRBJ1-5; possibly TRBD1 for D (6 bases). The germline V and J ends were trimmed by 7 bases and 6 bases, with 13 bases remaining between them. This CDR3 spans 13 amino acids. Germline-derived CDR1 and CDR2 are MNHNS and SASEGT. The CDR3 nucleotides are TGTGCCAGCAACGAAGGGGGGGTTCAGCCCCAGCATTTT. Protein sequence: CASNEGGVQPQHF.

The V call is TRBV2, the J call TRBJ1-1; possibly TRBD1 for D (6 bases). CDR3 length equals 16 residues. Trimming left V 6 bases short and J 1 base short, with 18 bases between. CDR1 is SNHLY and CDR2 is FYNNEI in the germline V gene. CDR3 DNA: TGTGCCAGCAGCCTAGTTCTCGGGGGGGCGAACACTGAAGCTTTCTTT. Its translation is CASSLVLGGANTEAFF. Full variable domain (rest looked up from reference TRBV2 and TRBJ1-1): EPEVTQTPSHQVTQMGQEVILRCVPISNHLYFYWYRQILGQKVEFLVSFYNNEISEKSEIFDDQFSVERPDGSNFTLKIRSTKLEDSAMYFCASSLVLGGANTEAFFGQGTRLTVV.

The CDR3 is CASSGQGSTDTQYF. The CDR3 DNA follows: TGTGCCAGCAGTGGGCAGGGTTCCACAGATACGCAGTATTTT. The chain uses TRBV6-5 and TRBJ2-3, with D possibly matching TRBD1 (5 bases). The CDR3 totals 14 residues. From germline, CDR1 is MNHEY and CDR2 SVGAGI. V shed 5 bases and J shed 2 bases, with 11 bases lying between them.

V and J are TRBV10-3 and TRBJ1-1; 7 nucleotides align to TRBD1. This CDR3 comprises 15 residues. J was trimmed by 1 base and V by 7 bases; bases with no gene match: 9. The germline gives CDR1 ENHRY, CDR2 SYGVKD. The CDR3 DNA reads TGTGCCATCATCGAAAGAACAGGGGAGAACACTGAAGCTTTCTTT. It translates to CAIIERTGENTEAFF.

The rearrangement uses TRBV6-5 and TRBJ2-7; 7 bases are a match to TRBD2. Trimming removed 0 bases from V and 6 bases from J; junction bases left unmatched: 5. The CDR3 covers 14 residues. Germline CDR1 and CDR2: MNHEY and SVGAGI. CDR3 coding DNA: TGTGCCAGCAGTTACTCTCAGGGAGGGAGCGAGCAGTACTTC. The encoded protein is CASSYSQGGSEQYF.

V is TRBV7-6 and J is TRBJ1-1; possibly TRBD1 for D (6 bases). The CDR3 spans 17 residues. V lost 4 bases, J lost 4 bases, and 22 bases lay in between. Germline V CDR1 and CDR2: SGHVS, FNYEAQ. The DNA of the CDR3 is TGTGCCAGCAGCTACTCGACTATAACAGGGATGGGCACTGAAGCTTTCTTT. This gives the protein CASSYSTITGMGTEAFF.

This clone was detected a few times. The CDR3, as DNA: TGTGCCAGCAGCTTACGGCAGGGCACCGGGGAGCTGTTTTTT. This sequence encodes CASSLRQGTGELFF. This chain links TRBV7-9 with TRBJ2-2; D is possibly TRBD1 (5 bases). Trimming took 2 bases from V and 4 from J, leaving 8 bases between them. The CDR3 length is 14 residues. The germline V gene has CDR1 SEHNR and CDR2 FQNEAQ (reference sequence).

The genes are TRBV28 and TRBJ2-3; the D is unclear. The CDR3 runs to 14 residues. Per the germline V gene, CDR1 is MDHEN and CDR2 is SYDVKM. Trimming left V 2 bases short and J 2 bases short, with 8 bases between. Written as DNA, the CDR3 is TGTGCCAGCAGTTTAACTGGAGTCACAGATACGCAGTATTTT. The encoded protein is CASSLTGVTDTQYF.

This chain joins TRBV28 and TRBJ2-7; tentative D call: TRBD2 (5 bases). V was trimmed by 2 bases and J by 6 bases, leaving 14 bases between them. Germline V gene data show CDR1 as MDHEN and CDR2 as SYDVKM. CDR3 length equals 14 residues. Here the CDR3 reads CASSLHAGTPEQYF. Here the CDR3 DNA reads TGTGCCAGCAGTTTACATGCGGGTACCCCCGAGCAGTACTTC.